This T cell receptor (beta chain) was identified during a study of T cell responses to AZD1222 COVID-19 vaccine. The CDR3 is 14 residues long. Trimming stripped 2 bases from V and 3 bases from J, with 10 bases between. CDR1 and CDR2 from the germline V gene are KGHSH and LQKENI. Turning to this clone: Its antigen is unknown.

Study-level results: There were repertoire samples only from the period after the peak T cell response.

Sequencing used immunoSEQ multiplex PCR; TCRdb keeps in-frame clones, though not all of them. Of approximately 270,000 clones in the sample, 90% to 95% were seen once. The sequenced sample was peripheral blood, obtained 28 days after the second AZD1222 dose. This TCR was recovered from an adult who received the AZD1222 COVID-19 vaccine. V gene TRBV18 combines with J gene TRBJ1-2; D unclear. CDR3 sequence reads: CASSPRQRDYGYTF. As DNA, the CDR3 is TGTGCCAGCTCACCAAGGCAGCGGGACTATGGCTACACCTTC.